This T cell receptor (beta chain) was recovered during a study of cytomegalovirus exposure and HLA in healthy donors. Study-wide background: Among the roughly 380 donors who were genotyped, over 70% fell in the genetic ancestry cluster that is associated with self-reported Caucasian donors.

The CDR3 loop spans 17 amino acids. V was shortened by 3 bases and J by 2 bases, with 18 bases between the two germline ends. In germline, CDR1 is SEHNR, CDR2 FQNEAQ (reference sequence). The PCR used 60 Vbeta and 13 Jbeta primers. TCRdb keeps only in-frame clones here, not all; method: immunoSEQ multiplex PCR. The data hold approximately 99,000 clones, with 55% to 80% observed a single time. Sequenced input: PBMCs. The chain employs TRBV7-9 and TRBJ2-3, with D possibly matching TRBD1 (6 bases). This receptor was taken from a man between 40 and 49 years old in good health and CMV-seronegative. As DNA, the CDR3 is TGTGCCAGCAGCTTCCTAAAAGGTCAGGGGTTCACAGATACGCAGTATTTT. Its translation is CASSFLKGQGFTDTQYF.